This TCR beta chain was observed in a study of blood T cell repertoires in COVID-19. Trimming removed 5 bases at V and 11 bases at J, with 19 bases between. Per germline, CDR1 KGHSH and CDR2 LQKENI. CDR3 length: 14 amino acids. Profiling relied on immunoSEQ multiplex PCR, and the TCRdb table lists in-frame clones only, not all of them. Seen here are a few hundred thousand clones, over 75% observed once, and the top ten hold around 7.4%. The TCR was taken from a woman between 40 and 50 years old with acute COVID-19. The V call is TRBV18, the J call TRBJ1-5, with a weak D call TRBD1 (5 bases). Source material: PBMCs or T cells enriched from blood (not recorded which). CDR3: CASSTDTGGRSQHF. The CDR3 DNA follows: TGTGCCAGCTCAACCGACACCGGGGGGAGGTCCCAGCATTTT.